A selection of T cell receptor beta chains follows, all from one sample in a study of early T cells in non-severe SARS-CoV-2 infection. One entry per CDR3 protein, called by TCRdb with MiXCR from the 5' RACE reads. This sample has tens of thousands of distinct CDR3 sequences, with 4.6% found just once. This sample comprised whole blood, obtained at baseline. The receptors come from an adult who was a healthcare worker with PCR-confirmed SARS-CoV-2 infection or an uninfected control (not recorded which). Each CDR3 is given with its conserved first and last residue. D genes are given only for firm matches. Clone sizes are given selectively: once, few, many, or a class where the clone is expanded.

CDR3 length,V gene,J gene,D gene,clone size,CDR3 DNA,CDR3 protein
13,TRBV12-3/TRBV12-4,TRBJ1-3,.,medium-sized,TGTGCCGCCGGCCCGCACTCTGGAAACACCATATATTTT,CAAGPHSGNTIYF
15,TRBV5-6,TRBJ2-1,.,many,TGTGCCAGCAGCCTGGGGGGGCTAGCCCTCGGTGAGCAGTTCTTC,CASSLGGLALGEQFF
15,TRBV7-3,TRBJ1-1,.,medium-sized,TGTGCCAGCAGCTTAAGTGGGGTACGGGGCACTGAAGCTTTCTTT,CASSLSGVRGTEAFF
14,TRBV2,TRBJ2-1,TRBD1,few,TGTGCCAGCAGGACAGGGGGAAGTTCCAATGAGCAGTTCTTC,CASRTGGSSNEQFF
15,TRBV4-3,TRBJ1-1,.,many,TGCGCCAGCAGCCACAACAGCTTAATGAACACTGAAGCTTTCTTT,CASSHNSLMNTEAFF
15,TRBV18,TRBJ2-7,.,many,TGTGCCAGCTCACCGAACTCCGACAGCATCTACGAGCAGTACTTC,CASSPNSDSIYEQYF
19,TRBV12-3/TRBV12-4,TRBJ2-1,.,.,TGTGCCAGCAGTCTCCGCCGGAATACTAGACCCGGACATAACAATGAGCAGTTCTTC,CASSLRRNTRPGHNNEQFF
12,TRBV28,TRBJ2-3,.,many,TGTGCCAGCAGTTCCAACACAGATACGCAGTATTTT,CASSSNTDTQYF
17,TRBV7-7,TRBJ2-1,TRBD2,medium-sized,TGTGCTAGCAGCCGACGTTCGACTAGCGGGATTGGTAATGAGCAGTTCTTC,CASSRRSTSGIGNEQFF
13,TRBV10-3,TRBJ1-3,.,many,TGTGCCATCACCCAGGGGTCTGGAAACACCATATATTTT,CAITQGSGNTIYF
13,TRBV5-1,TRBJ2-2,.,many,TGCGCCAGCAGCACGGACCGCACCGGGGAGCTGTTTTTT,CASSTDRTGELFF
13,TRBV6-1,TRBJ2-4,.,many,TGTGCCAGCAGTGAACAATGGGTGGACATTCAGTACTTC,CASSEQWVDIQYF
14,TRBV12-3/TRBV12-4,TRBJ2-3,.,many,TGTGCCAGCAGTCCCTTCGCTAGCACAGATACGCAGTATTTT,CASSPFASTDTQYF
16,TRBV20-1,TRBJ2-5,TRBD2,many,TGCAGTGCTAGAGGATCGGGCGGGAGGGACCAAGAGACCCAGTACTTC,CSARGSGGRDQETQYF
16,TRBV6-5,TRBJ2-1,TRBD2,many,TGTGCCAGCAGTAGTCTCGGGGGGAGGCCTAACAATGAGCAGTTCTTC,CASSSLGGRPNNEQFF
13,TRBV6-6,TRBJ1-2,.,many,TGTGCCACCGCGGGACGGCAAGGCTATGGCTACACCTTC,CATAGRQGYGYTF
11,TRBV20-1,TRBJ2-3,.,.,TGCAGTGCTAGGTTCACAGATACGCAGTATTTT,CSARFTDTQYF
10,TRBV12-3/TRBV12-4,TRBJ2-7,.,many,TGTGCCAGCGGGGGACAAATGCAGTACTTC,CASGGQMQYF
15,TRBV7-8,TRBJ1-6,.,many,TGTGCCAGCAGCTTAGGCGGGGAGAGGAATTCACCCCTCCACTTT,CASSLGGERNSPLHF
15,TRBV27,TRBJ2-3,TRBD2,many,TGTGCCAGCAGTTTGCGGGGGGGCCGCACAGATACGCAGTATTTT,CASSLRGGRTDTQYF
16,TRBV20-1,TRBJ2-1,TRBD1,many,TGCAGTGCTCCTCGGGACAGGGGAAGGAGGGACAATGAGCAGTTCTTC,CSAPRDRGRRDNEQFF
13,TRBV11-2,TRBJ2-1,.,many,TGTGCCAGCAGCTTGGGACTTTACAATGAGCAGTTCTTC,CASSLGLYNEQFF
13,TRBV6-5,TRBJ1-1,.,many,TGTGCCAGCAGTCACGGTAGGGTGGTCGAAGCTTTCTTT,CASSHGRVVEAFF
14,TRBV20-1,TRBJ1-4,.,many,TGCAGTGCACCCGACAGGACCAATAATGAAAAACTGTTTTTT,CSAPDRTNNEKLFF
14,TRBV6-1,TRBJ2-3,.,.,TGTGCCAGCAGTGAAGCTTGGAGCACAGATACGCAGTATTTT,CASSEAWSTDTQYF
14,TRBV19,TRBJ2-2,.,many,TGTGCCAGTAGTACCCACAGGGATACCTGGGAGCTGTTTTTT,CASSTHRDTWELFF